The 18 T cell receptor beta chains reported below all come from one sample, sequenced in a study of blood T cell repertoires in COVID-19. Repertoires were generated with immunoSEQ multiplex PCR, while TCRdb's copy carries only in-frame clones and drops some. The sample yields more than 90,000 clones, over 75% seen once. Sequencing used peripheral blood. These receptors were collected from a woman aged 25 to 39 with acute or convalescent COVID-19.

The rearrangement uses TRBV6-1 and TRBJ1-2; a weak D match, TRBD1 (6 bases). Trimming stripped 2 bases from V and 4 bases from J, with 17 bases between. CDR1 and CDR2 from the germline V gene are MNHNS and SASEGT. There are 16 residues in the CDR3. Here the CDR3 DNA reads TGTGCCAGCAGTGAAATCCAGGGGAGGGGCGTCTATGGCTACACCTTC. Residues: CASSEIQGRGVYGYTF.

V gene TRBV4-2 combines with J gene TRBJ1-4; TRBD1 agrees at 10 bases. The CDR3 has 17 amino acids. Germline CDR1 LGHNA, CDR2 YNFKEQ. The V and J ends lost 4 bases and 5 bases, in that order; junction bases with no gene match: 10. CDR3 in amino acids: CASSPRTGGMGNEKLFF. The CDR3 DNA reads as TGTGCCAGCAGCCCCCGGACAGGGGGAATGGGGAATGAAAAACTGTTTTTT.

This chain uses TRBV7-8 with TRBJ1-2, with D perhaps matching TRBD1 (5 bases). V shed 4 bases and J shed 4 bases, with 16 bases lying between them. The CDR3 is made up of 15 amino acids. In germline, CDR1 is SGHVS, CDR2 FQNEAQ. The CDR3 here is CASSSGGGLVYGYTF. For the CDR3, the DNA is TGTGCCAGCAGCTCCGGTGGGGGGTTGGTCTATGGCTACACCTTC.

This chain joins TRBV15 and TRBJ1-1; the D gene is possibly TRBD1 (5 bases). The germline CDR1 and CDR2 sequences are LNHNV and YYDKDF (reference sequence). The CDR3 covers 15 residues. V dropped 3 bases and J dropped 3 bases, with 14 bases sitting between them. CDR3 protein: CATSSSGRGDTEAFF. The CDR3 DNA is TGTGCCACCAGCAGTTCCGGACGGGGGGACACTGAAGCTTTCTTT.

This sequence joins TRBV6-5 and TRBJ1-1; 7 bases are shared with TRBD1. CDR1 is MNHEY and CDR2 is SVGAGI in the germline V gene. This CDR3 spans 14 amino acids. The trim removed 6 bases at V and 4 bases at J, leaving 8 bases unmatched. The CDR3 spells CASRLDRVSTEAFF. The CDR3 nucleotides are TGTGCCAGCAGACTCGACAGGGTCTCCACTGAAGCTTTCTTT.

The chain joins TRBV10-1 to TRBJ1-6; D gene unclear. Germline V gene lookup returns CDR1 WNHNN and CDR2 SYGVQD (reference sequence). The length of the CDR3 is 14 residues. The V end lost 3 bases, the J end lost 7 bases, and 10 bases lay between the germline ends. The CDR3 nucleotides are TGCGCCAGCAGTGAAGGAGGGATGAATTCACCCCTCCACTTT. This encodes CASSEGGMNSPLHF.

The chain uses TRBV4-1 and TRBJ1-5, with TRBD1 matching 8 bases. The germline V gene has CDR1 MGHRA and CDR2 YSYEKL. The junction had 10 bases not matched to a gene; V was cut back by 2 bases and J by 7 bases. This CDR3 has 16 residues. CDR3 nucleotide sequence: TGCGCCAGCAGCCAAACTGACAGGGGTCCTGGGCAGCCCCAGCATTTT. Translated: CASSQTDRGPGQPQHF.

The V and J genes are TRBV5-1 and TRBJ1-5; 7 bases are shared with TRBD1. The junction had 9 bases not matched to a gene; V was cut back by 0 bases and J by 9 bases. The CDR3 consists of 15 residues. Germline CDR1 is SGHRS and CDR2 is YFSETQ. The CDR3 reads CASSLEGRGSGPQHF. In DNA form, the CDR3 reads TGCGCCAGCAGCTTGGAAGGCAGGGGGTCAGGGCCCCAGCATTTT.

The V call is TRBV5-1, the J call TRBJ1-6; perhaps TRBD1 as D (6 bases). V shed 0 bases and J shed 7 bases, with 11 bases lying between them. CDR3 length: 15 amino acids. CDR1 and CDR2 from the germline V gene are SGHRS and YFSETQ. CDR3 loop: CASSLAQGTNSPLHF. The CDR3 region has the DNA TGCGCCAGCAGCTTGGCCCAGGGGACGAATTCACCCCTCCACTTT.

V and J are TRBV28 and TRBJ1-3, with 7 positions matching TRBD1. The CDR3 extends over 13 amino acids. The J segment lost 1 base and the V segment lost 10 bases, leaving 4 bases of the junction unmatched. CDR1 is MDHEN and CDR2 is SYDVKM in the germline V gene. The CDR3 DNA follows: TGTGCCACTTTCAGGGGGTCTGGAAACACCATATATTTT. Protein product: CATFRGSGNTIYF.

This clone was seen just once. This chain joins TRBV28 and TRBJ2-7, with TRBD2 matching 7 bases. The CDR3 consists of 12 residues. J gave up 4 bases and V 6 bases, and 3 bases lay outside the gene matches. Germline V gene sequence: CDR1 MDHEN, CDR2 SYDVKM. The CDR3 DNA follows: TGTGCCAGCAGCCCCGGGGGGTACGAGCAGTACTTC. Its protein is CASSPGGYEQYF.

The rearrangement links TRBV6-5 to TRBJ1-5, with 10 bases matching TRBD1. Trimming at V came to 2 bases and at J to 3 bases, leaving 1 base not matched to a gene. The CDR3 runs to 15 residues. CDR1 MNHEY and CDR2 SVGAGI come from the germline V gene. The DNA of the CDR3 is TGTGCCAGCAGTTACGGGACAGGGGTCAATCAGCCCCAGCATTTT. Translated, it gives CASSYGTGVNQPQHF.

CDR3 DNA: TGTGCCAGCAGGGCTCTTACCTACGAGCAGTACTTC. Amino acids: CASRALTYEQYF. The rearrangement uses TRBV2 and TRBJ2-7, with D uncertain. Germline CDR1 and CDR2: SNHLY and FYNNEI. CDR3 length: 12 residues. The ends were cut back, 6 bases at V and 2 bases at J, with 8 bases in the middle.

Only one count was recorded for this clone. DNA for the CDR3: TGCGCCAGCAGGACAGGGGGCTCCTACAATGAGCAGTTCTTC. Its protein product is CASRTGGSYNEQFF. The chain couples TRBV10-2 to TRBJ2-1; 9 bases align to TRBD1. The V segment lost 6 bases and the J segment 0 bases; nucleotides outside the gene matches: 0. The CDR3 loop spans 14 amino acids. CDR1 and CDR2 from the germline V gene are WSHSY and SAAADI.

V and J are TRBV29-1 and TRBJ1-4; 11 nucleotides agree with TRBD1. V shed 5 bases and J 7 bases; nucleotides not matched to a gene: 3. From germline, CDR1 is SQVTM and CDR2 ANQGSEA. This CDR3 is built from 13 residues. The CDR3 DNA is TGCAGCGTTCGGACAGGGGGCGGTGAAAAACTGTTTTTT. Translating gives CSVRTGGGEKLFF.

The chain couples TRBV24-1 to TRBJ2-2; D not resolved. The CDR3 covers 16 residues. In germline, CDR1 is KGHDR, CDR2 SFDVKD. Trimming pared 5 bases from V and 4 bases from J, leaving 16 bases between. In DNA, the CDR3 is TGTGCCACCAGTGGGGCCCTAAGCTTTGGCACCGGGGAGCTGTTTTTT. It translates to CATSGALSFGTGELFF.

This clone appeared a single time. V is TRBV4-1 and J is TRBJ2-7; TRBD2 matches at 7 bases. The CDR3 is made up of 16 amino acids. Trimming at V came to 5 bases and at J to 2 bases, leaving 12 bases not matched to a gene. Germline CDR1 is MGHRA and CDR2 is YSYEKL. The CDR3 sequence is CASSSSGLPGAYEQYF. CDR3 bases: TGCGCCAGCAGCTCATCGGGACTACCGGGAGCCTACGAGCAGTACTTC.

The chain uses TRBV7-3 and TRBJ2-1; 8 bases match TRBD2. CDR1 is SGHTA and CDR2 is FQGTGA in the germline V gene. The V and J ends lost 5 bases and 3 bases, in that order; junction bases with no gene match: 6. The CDR3 covers 15 residues. CDR3 protein: CASSTSGGLYNEQFF. DNA of the CDR3: TGTGCCAGCAGCACCTCGGGGGGGCTCTACAATGAGCAGTTCTTC. The full variable domain, rest sourced from reference TRBV7-3 and TRBJ2-1, is GAGVSQTPSNKVTEKGKYVELRCDPISGHTALYWYRQSLGQGPEFLIYFQGTGAADDSGLPNDRFFAVRPEGSVSTLKIQRTERGDSAVYLCASSTSGGLYNEQFFGPGTRLTVL.